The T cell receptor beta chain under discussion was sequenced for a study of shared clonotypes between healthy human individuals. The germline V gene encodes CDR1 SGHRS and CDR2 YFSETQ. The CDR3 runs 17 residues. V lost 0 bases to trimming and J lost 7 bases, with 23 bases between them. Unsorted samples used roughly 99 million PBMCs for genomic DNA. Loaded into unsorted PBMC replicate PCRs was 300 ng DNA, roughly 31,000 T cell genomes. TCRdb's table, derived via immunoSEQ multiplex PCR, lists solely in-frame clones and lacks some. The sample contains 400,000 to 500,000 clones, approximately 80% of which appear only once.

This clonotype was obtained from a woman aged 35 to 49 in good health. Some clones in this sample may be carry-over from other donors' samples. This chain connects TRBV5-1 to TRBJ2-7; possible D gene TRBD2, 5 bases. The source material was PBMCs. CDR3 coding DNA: TGCGCCAGCAGCTTGGTCGGCGCGGGCATTTCCCCAGGAGAGCAGTACTTC. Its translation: CASSLVGAGISPGEQYF.